The present entry profiles one T cell receptor (beta chain) with its context. These data come from a study of blood T cell repertoires in COVID-19. Sequenced by immunoSEQ multiplex PCR; TCRdb stores in-frame clones only, minus some. In the table there are about 81,000 clones, around nine tenths of which are singletons. With 6 bases clipped from V and 0 bases from J, the junction kept 3 bases outside the gene matches. Germline V gives CDR1 ENHRY, CDR2 SYGVKD. The CDR3 has 15 amino acids. The V and J genes are TRBV10-3 and TRBJ2-3; 10 bases map to TRBD1. The sequenced sample consisted of peripheral blood. The TCR was taken from a woman of 80 years or more with acute or convalescent COVID-19. The chain's CDR3 is CAISPTGGSTDTQYF. CDR3 DNA sequence: TGTGCCATCAGCCCGACAGGGGGCAGCACAGATACGCAGTATTTT.